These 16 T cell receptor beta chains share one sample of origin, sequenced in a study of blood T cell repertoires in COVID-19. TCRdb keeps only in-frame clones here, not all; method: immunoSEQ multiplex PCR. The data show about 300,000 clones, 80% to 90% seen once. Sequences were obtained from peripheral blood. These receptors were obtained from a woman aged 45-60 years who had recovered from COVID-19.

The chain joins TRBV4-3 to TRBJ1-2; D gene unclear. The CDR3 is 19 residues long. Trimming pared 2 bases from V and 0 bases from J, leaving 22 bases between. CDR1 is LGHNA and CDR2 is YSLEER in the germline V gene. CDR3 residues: CASSQPFWTGMGANYGYTF. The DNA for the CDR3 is TGCGCCAGCAGCCAACCATTTTGGACCGGGATGGGAGCTAACTATGGCTACACCTTC.

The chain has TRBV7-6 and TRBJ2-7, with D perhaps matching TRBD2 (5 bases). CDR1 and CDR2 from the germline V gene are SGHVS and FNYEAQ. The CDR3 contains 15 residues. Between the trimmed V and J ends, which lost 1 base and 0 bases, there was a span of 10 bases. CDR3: CASSLDEGFSYEQYF. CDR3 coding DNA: TGTGCCAGCAGCTTAGATGAGGGCTTCTCCTACGAGCAGTACTTC.

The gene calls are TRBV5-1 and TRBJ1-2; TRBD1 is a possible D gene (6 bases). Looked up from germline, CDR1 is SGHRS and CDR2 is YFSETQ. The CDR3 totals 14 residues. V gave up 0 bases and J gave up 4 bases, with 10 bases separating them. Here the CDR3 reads CASSLGPRGYGYTF. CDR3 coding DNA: TGCGCCAGCAGCTTGGGTCCCAGGGGCTATGGCTACACCTTC.

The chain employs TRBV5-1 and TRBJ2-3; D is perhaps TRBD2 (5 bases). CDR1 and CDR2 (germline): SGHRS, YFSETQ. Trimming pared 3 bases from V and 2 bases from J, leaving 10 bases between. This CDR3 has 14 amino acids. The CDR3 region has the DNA TGCGCCAGCAGCTCCCGGGATAACACAGATACGCAGTATTTT. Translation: CASSSRDNTDTQYF.

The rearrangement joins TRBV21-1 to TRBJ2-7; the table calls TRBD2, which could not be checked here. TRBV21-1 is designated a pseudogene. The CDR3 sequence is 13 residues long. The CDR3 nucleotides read TGTGCCAGCAGCAAAGGTGAGCCCTACGAGCAGTACTTC. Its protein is CASSKGEPYEQYF.

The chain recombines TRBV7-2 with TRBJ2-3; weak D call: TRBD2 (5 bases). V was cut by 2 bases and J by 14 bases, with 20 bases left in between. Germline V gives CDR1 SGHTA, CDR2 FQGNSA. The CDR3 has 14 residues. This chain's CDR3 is CASSLQLGGSWPYF. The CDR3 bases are TGTGCCAGCAGCTTACAGCTCGGCGGGTCATGGCCGTATTTT.

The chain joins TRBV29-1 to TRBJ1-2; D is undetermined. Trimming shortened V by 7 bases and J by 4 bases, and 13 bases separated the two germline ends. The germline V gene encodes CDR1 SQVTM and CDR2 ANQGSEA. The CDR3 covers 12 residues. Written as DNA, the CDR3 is TGCAGCGGTCTGATACTGTCCTATGGCTACACCTTC. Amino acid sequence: CSGLILSYGYTF.

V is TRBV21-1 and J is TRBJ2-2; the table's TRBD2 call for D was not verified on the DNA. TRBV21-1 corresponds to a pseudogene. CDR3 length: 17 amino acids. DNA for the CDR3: TGTGCCAGCAGCAAATTGCCTCGGACTAGACTTACCGGGGAGCTGTTTTTT. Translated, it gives CASSKLPRTRLTGELFF.

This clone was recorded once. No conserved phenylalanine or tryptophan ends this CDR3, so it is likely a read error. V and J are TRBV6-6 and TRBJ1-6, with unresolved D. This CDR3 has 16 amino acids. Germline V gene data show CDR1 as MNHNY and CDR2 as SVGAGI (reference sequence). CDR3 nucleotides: TGTGCCAGCGGTTACGACTTAACGGTCGGGAATCCACCCCTCCACCTT. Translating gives CASGYDLTVGNPPLHL.

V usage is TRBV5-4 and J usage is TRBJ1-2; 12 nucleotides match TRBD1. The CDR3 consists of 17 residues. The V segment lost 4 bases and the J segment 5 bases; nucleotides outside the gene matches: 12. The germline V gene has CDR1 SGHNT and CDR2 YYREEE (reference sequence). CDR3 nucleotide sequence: TGTGCCAGCAGCCCCGATGGCGGGACAGGGGGCTCGTATGGCTACACCTTC. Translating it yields CASSPDGGTGGSYGYTF.

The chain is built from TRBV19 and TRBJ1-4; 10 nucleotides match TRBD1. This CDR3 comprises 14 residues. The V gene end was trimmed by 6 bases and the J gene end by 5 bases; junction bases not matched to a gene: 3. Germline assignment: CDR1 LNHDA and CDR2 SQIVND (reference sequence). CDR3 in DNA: TGTGCCAGTAGAGACAGGGGGCAGAATGAAAAACTGTTTTTT. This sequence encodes CASRDRGQNEKLFF.

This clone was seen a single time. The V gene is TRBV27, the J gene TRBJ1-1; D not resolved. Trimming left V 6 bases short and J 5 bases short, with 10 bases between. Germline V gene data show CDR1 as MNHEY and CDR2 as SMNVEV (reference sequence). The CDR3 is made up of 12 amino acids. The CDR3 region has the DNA TGTGCCAGCAGCCACGGAGGGACTGAAGCTTTCTTT. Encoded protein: CASSHGGTEAFF.

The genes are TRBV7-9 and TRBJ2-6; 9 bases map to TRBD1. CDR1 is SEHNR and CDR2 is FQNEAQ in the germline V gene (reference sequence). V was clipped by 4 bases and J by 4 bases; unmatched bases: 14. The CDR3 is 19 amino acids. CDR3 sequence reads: CASSYTPGQGRTGANVLTF. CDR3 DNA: TGTGCCAGCAGCTACACCCCGGGACAGGGAAGAACGGGGGCCAACGTCCTGACTTTC.

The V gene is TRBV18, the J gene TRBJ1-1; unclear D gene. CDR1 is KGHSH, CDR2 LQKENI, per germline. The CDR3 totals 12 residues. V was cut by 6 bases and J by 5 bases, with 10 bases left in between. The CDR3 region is CASSLTLTEAFF. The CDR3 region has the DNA TGTGCCAGCTCGCTGACTCTTACTGAAGCTTTCTTT.

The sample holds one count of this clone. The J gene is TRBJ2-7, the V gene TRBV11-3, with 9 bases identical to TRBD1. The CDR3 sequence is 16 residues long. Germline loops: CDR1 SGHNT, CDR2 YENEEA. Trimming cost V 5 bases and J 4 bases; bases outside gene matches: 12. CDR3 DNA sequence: TGTGCCAGCAGCGCCCTGCCGGGACAGGGTGAGTACGAGCAGTACTTC. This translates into CASSALPGQGEYEQYF.

CDR3: CASSQSGGLARSGSSYEQYF. The CDR3 DNA reads TGCGCCAGCAGCCAATCGGGGGGGCTAGCGAGATCGGGAAGCTCCTACGAGCAGTACTTC. V and J are TRBV4-3 and TRBJ2-7; 8 bases are a match to TRBD2. J gave up 0 bases and V 2 bases, and 18 bases lay outside the gene matches. Germline V gene lookup returns CDR1 LGHNA and CDR2 YSLEER. This CDR3 has 20 amino acids.